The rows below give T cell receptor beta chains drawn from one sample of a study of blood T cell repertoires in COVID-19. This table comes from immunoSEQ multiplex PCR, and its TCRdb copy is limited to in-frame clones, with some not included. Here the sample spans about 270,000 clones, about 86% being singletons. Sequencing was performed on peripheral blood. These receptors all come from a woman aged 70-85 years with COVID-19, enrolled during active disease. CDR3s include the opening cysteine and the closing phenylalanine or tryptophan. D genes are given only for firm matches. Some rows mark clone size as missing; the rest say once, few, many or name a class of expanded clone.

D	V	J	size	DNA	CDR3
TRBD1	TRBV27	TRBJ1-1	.	TGTGCCAGCCAAAGGACAGGGTCTGAAGCTTTCTTT	CASQRTGSEAFF
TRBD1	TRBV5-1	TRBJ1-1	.	TGCGCCAGCAGCTCACAGGGGGCCAACACTGAAGCTTTCTTT	CASSSQGANTEAFF
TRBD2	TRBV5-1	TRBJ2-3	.	TGCGCCAGCAGCTTTGGGGGGGTAGGACAAGATACGCAGTATTTT	CASSFGGVGQDTQYF
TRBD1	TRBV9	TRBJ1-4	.	TGTGCCAGCAGCTCCGGACAGGTTGGGAATGAAAAACTGTTTTTT	CASSSGQVGNEKLFF
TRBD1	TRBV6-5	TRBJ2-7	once	TGTGCCAGCAGTTATTACAGGGGCTACGAGCAGTACTTC	CASSYYRGYEQYF
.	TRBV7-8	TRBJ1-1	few	TGTGCCAGCAGCTATGACAGTGCGAACACTGAAGCTTTCTTT	CASSYDSANTEAFF
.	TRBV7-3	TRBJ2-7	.	TGTGCCAGCAGCTCAGAGGCAGGGGCGTACGAGCAGTACTTC	CASSSEAGAYEQYF
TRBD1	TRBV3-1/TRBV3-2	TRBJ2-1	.	TGTGCCAGCAGCCTTGGACAGGGAAGAGGAGAGCAGTTCTTC	CASSLGQGRGEQFF
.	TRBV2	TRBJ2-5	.	TGTGCCAGCATTGAGGGGAGACAAGAGACCCAGTACTTC	CASIEGRQETQYF
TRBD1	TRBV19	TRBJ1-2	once	TGTGCCAGTAGTATGGCAGGGGGCAACTATGGCTACACCTTC	CASSMAGGNYGYTF
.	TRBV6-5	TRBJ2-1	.	TGTGCCAGCAGCCTGGCCGATGAGCAGTTCTTC	CASSLADEQFF
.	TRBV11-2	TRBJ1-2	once	TGTGCCAGCGGGACACTATATGGCTACACCTTC	CASGTLYGYTF
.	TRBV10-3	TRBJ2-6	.	TGTGCCATCAGTGACAGACTCTCTGGGGCCAACGTCCTGACTTTC	CAISDRLSGANVLTF
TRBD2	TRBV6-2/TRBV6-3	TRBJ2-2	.	TGTGCCAGCAGTCCCGTGACTAGCGGGGGCCCCCACGACGGGGAGCTGTTTTTT	CASSPVTSGGPHDGELFF
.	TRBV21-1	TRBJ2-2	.	TGTGCCAGCAGCTCTCGGGACAGGGAACCCGGGGAGCTGTTTTTT	CASSSRDREPGELFF
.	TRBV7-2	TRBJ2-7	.	TGTGCCAGCAGCCGGCTGGCGGGGGCCCCCTCCTACGAGCAGTACTTC	CASSRLAGAPSYEQYF
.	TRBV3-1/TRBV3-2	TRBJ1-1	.	TGTGCCAGCAGCCCCCTCAGGCTGAACACTGAAGCTTTCTTT	CASSPLRLNTEAFF
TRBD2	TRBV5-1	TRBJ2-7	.	TGCGCCAGCAGCCCCCGAGATATCCTAGCGGGGGGTTCCTACGAGCAGTACTTC	CASSPRDILAGGSYEQYF
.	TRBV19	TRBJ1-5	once	TGTGCCAGTAGCGGCGGGGGCGGACAGCCCCAGCATTTT	CASSGGGGQPQHF
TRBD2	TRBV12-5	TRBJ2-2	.	TGTGCTAGTGGTTTGAAGAGCGGGGGAAAGGTAGCCGGGGAGCTGTTTTTT	CASGLKSGGKVAGELFF
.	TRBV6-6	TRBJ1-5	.	TGTGCCAGCAGTATTCAGGGGCTAGGCCAGCCCCAGCATTTT	CASSIQGLGQPQHF
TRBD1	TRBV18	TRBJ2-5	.	TGTGCCAGCTCATCGGACAGGGGGGAGACCCAGTACTTC	CASSSDRGETQYF
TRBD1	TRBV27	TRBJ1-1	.	TGTGCCAGCAGGCCCTTTAATTGGGGACAGATTGAAGCTTTCTTT	CASRPFNWGQIEAFF
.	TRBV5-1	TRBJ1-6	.	TGCGCCAGCAGGATGGGGGGGACCGTGAATTCACCCCTCCACTTT	CASRMGGTVNSPLHF
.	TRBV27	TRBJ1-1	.	TGTGCCAGCAGCCCCGACAGGTTCTACACTGAAGCTTTCTTT	CASSPDRFYTEAFF
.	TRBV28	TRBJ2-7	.	TGTGCCAGCAGGGTACAGGGTTCTCGCTACGAGCAGTACTTC	CASRVQGSRYEQYF
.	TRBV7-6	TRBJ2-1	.	TGTGCCAGCAGCCGCAGCTCCTACAATGAGCAGTTCTTC	CASSRSSYNEQFF
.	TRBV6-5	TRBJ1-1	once	TGTAACTCCCGCGGGAACACTGAAGCTTTCTTT	CNSRGNTEAFF
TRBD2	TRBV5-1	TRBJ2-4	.	TGCGCCAGCAGCTTGCGGACTAGCGGGGACGGCATTCAGTACTTC	CASSLRTSGDGIQYF
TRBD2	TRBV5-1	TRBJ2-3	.	TGCGCCAGCAGCTATCTCGGACTAGCGGGGATCACAGATACGCAGTATTTT	CASSYLGLAGITDTQYF
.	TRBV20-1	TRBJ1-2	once	TGCAGTGCTAGTAGTCAGGGTGACTATGGCTACACCTTC	CSASSQGDYGYTF
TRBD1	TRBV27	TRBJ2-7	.	TGTGCCAGCAGTCCGGACAGGGGCCAGACCTACGAGCAGTACTTC	CASSPDRGQTYEQYF
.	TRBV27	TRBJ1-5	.	TGTGCCAGCAGTTCGGGGGGGAGCAATCAGCCCCAGCATTTT	CASSSGGSNQPQHF
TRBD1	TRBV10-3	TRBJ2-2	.	TGTGCCATCAGCCCCCAGGGGGAGAACACCGGGGAGCTGTTTTTT	CAISPQGENTGELFF
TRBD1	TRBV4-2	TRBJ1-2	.	TGTGCCAGCAGCCAAGATCCTGACGGGACAGGGCACTATGGCTACACCTTC	CASSQDPDGTGHYGYTF
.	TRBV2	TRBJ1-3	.	TGTGCCAGCAGCCCTCAGGGAGGTGGAAACACCATATATTTT	CASSPQGGGNTIYF
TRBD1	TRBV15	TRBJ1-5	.	TGTGCCACCAGCCCCTGGACAGGGGACAATCAGCCCCAGCATTTT	CATSPWTGDNQPQHF
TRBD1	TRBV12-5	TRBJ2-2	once	TGTGCTAGTGACAGGGGGAACACCGGGGAGCTGTTTTTT	CASDRGNTGELFF
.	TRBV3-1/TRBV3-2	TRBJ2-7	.	TGTGCCAGCAGCAGAGGGACAAGGGACTACGAGCAGTACTTC	CASSRGTRDYEQYF
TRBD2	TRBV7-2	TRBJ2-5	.	TGTGCCAGCAGCCCGCGACTAGCGGGGGGGGCCCAGTACTTC	CASSPRLAGGAQYF
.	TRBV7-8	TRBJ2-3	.	TGTGCCAGCAGCCCAGGGGTCGGGGGCACAGATACGCAGTATTTT	CASSPGVGGTDTQYF
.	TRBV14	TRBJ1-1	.	TGTGCCAGCAGCCAAGATCGGGTTACTGAAGCTTTCTTT	CASSQDRVTEAFF
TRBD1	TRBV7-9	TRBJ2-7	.	TGTGCCAGCAGCTTATGGACAGGGGAGGACGAGCAGTACTTC	CASSLWTGEDEQYF
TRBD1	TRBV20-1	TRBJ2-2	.	TGCAGTGCTAGTAAGGGACAGGGGACCGGGGAGCTGTTTTTT	CSASKGQGTGELFF
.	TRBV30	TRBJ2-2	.	TGTGCCTGGAGTGTACTGGCGAACACCGGGGAGCTGTTTTTT	CAWSVLANTGELFF
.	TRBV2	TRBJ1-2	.	TGTGCCAGCAAAATCGACAGTAACTATGGCTACACCTTC	CASKIDSNYGYTF
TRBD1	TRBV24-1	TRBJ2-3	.	TGTGCCACCAGTGATCCGGGACAGGGGGGGGGAGATACGCAGTATTTT	CATSDPGQGGGDTQYF
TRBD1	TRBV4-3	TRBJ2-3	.	TGCGCCTCATCCCAGGGGGCGTCCACAGATACGCAGTATTTT	CASSQGASTDTQYF
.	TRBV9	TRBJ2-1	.	TGTGCCAGCAGCTCCCGCGGGACGCAAGAGTGGGAGCAGTTCTTC	CASSSRGTQEWEQFF
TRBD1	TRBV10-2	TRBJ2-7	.	TGCGCCAGCAGTTCGTCCCGGGACAGCTACGAGCAGTACTTC	CASSSSRDSYEQYF
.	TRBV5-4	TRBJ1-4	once	TGTGCCAGCAGCTTGGTCACCCCAGGGGTTGACAGTGAAAAACTGTTTTTT	CASSLVTPGVDSEKLFF
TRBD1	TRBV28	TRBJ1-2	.	TGTGCCAGCACCTTCTGGGACAGGGGGTCTGATGGCTACACCTTC	CASTFWDRGSDGYTF
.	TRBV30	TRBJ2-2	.	TGTGCCTGGAAACGGGGGTCGAACACCGGGGAGCTGTTTTTT	CAWKRGSNTGELFF
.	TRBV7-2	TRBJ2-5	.	TGTGCCAGCAGCTTCACGGGAGTAGAGTGGAAGACCCAGTACTTC	CASSFTGVEWKTQYF